A single sample is the source of the 26 T cell receptor beta chains below, sequenced in a study of CD8 T cells in Susac syndrome (dated by TCRdb to about 2019). Receptor amplification or capture employed the immunoSEQ multiplex PCR assay. RNA was extracted using the RNeasy kit, and about 0.5 to 1 ug of the RNA was reverse transcribed with random hexamers. The public reads were reanalyzed by TCRdb: fastp trimming at Q25, MiXCR alignment, in-frame beta chains only. Entries are consolidated by CDR3 protein sequence, retaining the most common genes and DNA. Across this sample there are 120,000 to 150,000 distinct CDR3 sequences, with around 94% seen only once. Of the sample, 0.075% to 0.1% is held by the ten largest clones. Specimen: CD4+ T cells from PBMCs. The receptors originated from a human donor in good health.

This chain uses TRBV11-2 with TRBJ2-5; TRBD2 is a possible D gene (6 bases). The CDR3 extends over 14 amino acids. Trimming took 5 bases from V and 2 from J, leaving 12 bases between them. Germline V CDR1 and CDR2: SGHAT, FQNNGV. CDR3 loop: CASSPQGGQETQYF. The CDR3 DNA follows: TGTGCCAGCAGCCCCCAAGGAGGGCAAGAGACCCAGTACTTC.

The V and J genes are TRBV20-1 and TRBJ2-5; D is unresolved. Per germline, CDR1 DFQATT and CDR2 SNEGSKA (reference sequence). The CDR3 covers 16 residues. V was shortened by 0 bases and J by 5 bases, with 19 bases between the two germline ends. Written as DNA, the CDR3 is TGCAGTGCTAGAGATTTTACTTCAGGTAGTAGGGAGACCCAGTACTTC. It yields the protein CSARDFTSGSRETQYF.

This chain links TRBV24-1 with TRBJ2-1, with a tentative D call TRBD1 (7 bases). V lost 5 bases to trimming and J lost 8 bases, with 12 bases between them. Looked up from germline, CDR1 is KGHDR and CDR2 is SFDVKD. CDR3 size: 13 residues. The CDR3 reads CATSGPGGHEQFF. CDR3 coding DNA: TGTGCCACCAGTGGCCCAGGGGGGCATGAGCAGTTCTTC.

The rearrangement joins TRBV20-1 to TRBJ1-5; D is possibly TRBD1 (5 bases). The length of the CDR3 is 17 residues. CDR1 and CDR2 from the germline V gene are DFQATT and SNEGSKA (reference sequence). V was shortened by 2 bases and J by 4 bases, with 21 bases between the two germline ends. The CDR3 sequence is CSARSSFTTDFNQPQHF. The CDR3 nucleotides read TGCAGTGCTAGATCATCGTTCACGACAGACTTTAATCAGCCCCAGCATTTT.

The genes are TRBV14 and TRBJ2-1; D is possibly TRBD2 (6 bases). CDR3 length: 14 amino acids. Germline CDR1 is SGHDN and CDR2 is FVKESK. The germline V and J ends were trimmed by 0 bases and 7 bases, with 10 bases remaining between them. The CDR3 coding sequence is TGTGCCAGCAGCCAAGATCTTGCGGGAAATGAGCAGTTCTTC. It encodes CASSQDLAGNEQFF.

This chain connects TRBV29-1 to TRBJ2-5; TRBD1 aligns across 7 bases. Germline loops: CDR1 SQVTM, CDR2 ANQGSEA. The CDR3 totals 14 residues. The J segment lost 4 bases and the V segment lost 5 bases, leaving 10 bases of the junction unmatched. CDR3 nucleotides: TGCAGCGTTACCGACAGGGTGCAAAGAGAGACCCAGTACTTC. Its protein product is CSVTDRVQRETQYF. The variable domain in full, completed from reference TRBV29-1 and TRBJ2-5, reads SAVISQKPSRDICQRGTSLTIQCQVDSQVTMMFWYRQQPGQSLTLIATANQGSEATYESGFVIDKFPISRPNLTFSTLTVSNMSPEDSSIYLCSVTDRVQRETQYFGPGTRLLVL.

The V gene is TRBV29-1, the J gene TRBJ2-3; 9 positions agree with TRBD2. The CDR3 has 14 amino acids. Germline V gene data show CDR1 as SQVTM and CDR2 as ANQGSEA. V was pared by 4 bases and J by 5 bases, with 7 bases of the junction left unmatched. CDR3 bases: TGCAGCGTTGTAATAGCGGGGGCAGGAGATACGCAGTATTTT. Protein product: CSVVIAGAGDTQYF.

This sequence joins TRBV29-1 and TRBJ2-7, with 8 bases identical to TRBD1. The CDR3 runs 12 residues. Per germline, CDR1 SQVTM and CDR2 ANQGSEA. Trimming at V came to 6 bases and at J to 5 bases, leaving 6 bases not matched to a gene. The CDR3 protein is CSVRTGSHEQYF. DNA of the CDR3: TGCAGCGTGAGGACAGGGTCCCACGAGCAGTACTTC.

V and J are TRBV12-5 and TRBJ2-7; no reliable D call. V lost 1 base and J 3 bases, leaving 10 bases between the germline ends. Germline CDR1 and CDR2: LGHNT and FRNRAP. The CDR3 covers 14 residues. Here the CDR3 DNA reads TGTGCTAGTGGTTTGGGGCCAGCCTACTACGAGCAGTACTTC. Encoded protein: CASGLGPAYYEQYF. Combining the CDR3 with reference TRBV12-5 and TRBJ2-7 gives the whole variable domain DARVTQTPRHKVTEMGQEVTMRCQPILGHNTVFWYRQTMMQGLELLAYFRNRAPLDDSGMPKDRFSAEMPDATLATLKIQPSEPRDSAVYFCASGLGPAYYEQYFGPGTRLTVT.

This sequence joins TRBV20-1 and TRBJ2-3; 13 bases fit TRBD2. This CDR3 region has 17 residues. Germline V gene sequence: CDR1 DFQATT, CDR2 SNEGSKA (reference sequence). With V trimmed by 1 base and J by 5 bases, 9 bases remained unmatched. The CDR3: CSARAPGTSGMGDTQYF. The DNA of the CDR3 is TGCAGTGCTAGAGCCCCCGGGACTAGCGGGATGGGAGATACGCAGTATTTT.

The chain has TRBV12-3 or TRBV12-4 and TRBJ2-2; 7 nucleotides line up with TRBD2. Trimming at V came to 6 bases and at J to 3 bases, leaving 7 bases not matched to a gene. The CDR3 sequence is 15 residues long. The CDR3 here is CASSRLARDTGELFF. For the CDR3, the DNA is TGTGCCAGCAGCAGACTAGCTCGGGACACCGGGGAGCTGTTTTTT.

The V and J genes are TRBV10-3 and TRBJ2-2; 7 bases line up with TRBD2. The junction had 2 bases not matched to a gene; V was cut back by 7 bases and J by 0 bases. The CDR3 runs to 14 residues. CDR1 is ENHRY and CDR2 is SYGVKD in the germline V gene. The CDR3 nucleotides are TGTGCCATCAAAAGCGGGACGAACACCGGGGAGCTGTTTTTT. Its translation: CAIKSGTNTGELFF.

The chain uses TRBV2 and TRBJ2-5, with a tentative D call TRBD1 (5 bases). Germline V gene lookup returns CDR1 SNHLY and CDR2 FYNNEI. The CDR3 has 12 amino acids. V was trimmed by 4 bases and J by 9 bases, leaving 12 bases between them. The CDR3 is CASSGTLGAQYF. Here the CDR3 DNA reads TGTGCCAGCAGTGGGACCCTAGGGGCCCAGTACTTC.

V usage is TRBV1 and J usage is TRBJ2-3; no check of the table's D call, TRBD1, against the DNA was made. TRBV1 has pseudogene status. The CDR3 is 18 residues long. The CDR3 loop is CTSSQPVPAGRCTDTQYF. The CDR3 DNA follows: TGCACCAGCAGCCAACCTGTCCCAGCGGGAAGGTGCACAGATACGCAGTATTTT.

The V gene is TRBV12-3 or TRBV12-4, the J gene TRBJ1-2; 7 bases are a match to TRBD1. V trimming: 7 bases; J trimming: 6 bases; junction bases outside the gene matches: 5. This CDR3 spans 12 amino acids. DNA for the CDR3: TGTGCCAGCACCCCGACAGGGCATGGCTACACCTTC. Amino acid sequence: CASTPTGHGYTF.

This chain connects TRBV6-1 to TRBJ2-1, with 9 bases matching TRBD2. Germline trimming cut 6 bases from V and 9 bases from J; bases unmatched to any gene: 12. CDR1 and CDR2 from the germline V gene are MNHNS and SASEGT. The CDR3 consists of 15 residues. CDR3 residues: CASRIGTSRPGEQFF. The CDR3 coding sequence is TGTGCCAGCAGGATCGGGACTAGCCGGCCGGGTGAGCAGTTCTTC.

This sequence joins TRBV7-4 and TRBJ2-2, with 11 bases matching TRBD2. Trimming at V came to 4 bases and at J to 4 bases, leaving 5 bases not matched to a gene. Germline CDR1 and CDR2: SGHVT and SQSDAQ. The CDR3 runs 16 residues. The CDR3 reads CASSCTSGSLTGELFF. The CDR3, as DNA: TGTGCCAGCAGCTGTACTAGCGGGAGTCTCACCGGGGAGCTGTTTTTT.

This clonotype was detected once. This chain links TRBV10-1 with TRBJ1-5; D is unclear. Germline V gene data show CDR1 as WNHNN and CDR2 as SYGVQD (reference sequence). Trimming removed 6 bases at V and 7 bases at J, with 13 bases between. The CDR3 is 13 amino acids. The CDR3 reads CASSGQVDQPQHF. CDR3 DNA: TGCGCCAGCAGCGGCCAAGTGGACCAGCCCCAGCATTTT.

V is TRBV29-1 and J is TRBJ2-2, with 8 bases aligning to TRBD1. In germline, CDR1 is SQVTM, CDR2 ANQGSEA. V dropped 4 bases and J dropped 4; count of bases not matched to a gene: 5. The CDR3 contains 14 residues. The chain's CDR3 is CSVGGDRSTGELFF. DNA for the CDR3: TGCAGCGTTGGGGGGGACAGGTCCACCGGGGAGCTGTTTTTT.

J is TRBJ1-5 and V is TRBV12-3 or TRBV12-4; perhaps TRBD1 as D (5 bases). The germline V and J ends were trimmed by 6 bases and 4 bases, with 10 bases remaining between them. The CDR3 runs to 13 residues. The CDR3 bases are TGTGCCAGCAGAAGGGGTCAGAATCAGCCCCAGCATTTT. Translation gives CASRRGQNQPQHF.

The genes are TRBV4-2 and TRBJ1-2; TRBD1 might be the D (5 bases). V lost 0 bases and J lost 8, with 19 bases in between. Looked up from germline, CDR1 is LGHNA and CDR2 is YNFKEQ. The CDR3 has 16 amino acids. CDR3 in amino acids: CASSQDHTGRGEGYTF. The CDR3 nucleotides are TGTGCCAGCAGCCAAGATCACACAGGCCGTGGGGAGGGCTACACCTTC.

This chain links TRBV5-1 with TRBJ2-7; 12 bases fit TRBD2. The V segment lost 3 bases and the J segment 1 base; nucleotides outside the gene matches: 2. CDR3 size: 15 residues. From germline, CDR1 is SGHRS and CDR2 YFSETQ. In DNA, the CDR3 is TGCGCCAGCAGCTACGGACTAGCGGGGTCCTACGAGCAGTACTTC. Protein: CASSYGLAGSYEQYF.

The rearrangement uses TRBV20-1 and TRBJ2-7; D gene unclear. CDR3 size: 12 residues. Germline CDR1 reads DFQATT; CDR2 reads SNEGSKA (reference sequence). V lost 6 bases to trimming and J lost 6 bases, with 15 bases between them. The CDR3 sequence is CSAGRVKGEQYF. The CDR3 DNA sequence: TGCAGTGCAGGTCGGGTCAAGGGCGAGCAGTACTTC.

This chain uses TRBV3-1 with TRBJ2-5, with D possibly matching TRBD2 (6 bases). This CDR3 comprises 15 residues. Between the trimmed V and J ends, which lost 0 bases and 3 bases, there was a span of 11 bases. CDR1 LGHDT and CDR2 YNNKEL come from the germline V gene (reference sequence). The CDR3 protein is CASSQDRGGKETQYF. The CDR3 bases are TGTGCCAGCAGCCAAGATCGGGGCGGGAAAGAGACCCAGTACTTC.

This clonotype has just one count. The rearrangement joins TRBV5-1 to TRBJ2-3; the D is unclear. Germline CDR1 is SGHRS and CDR2 is YFSETQ. Trimming took off 3 bases at V and 4 bases at J, with 12 bases between the two ends. The CDR3 extends over 14 amino acids. The CDR3 nucleotides are TGCGCCAGCAGCTCTCGGGCCACGGCAGATACGCAGTATTTT. Protein product: CASSSRATADTQYF. Drawing the rest from reference TRBV5-1 and TRBJ2-3, the complete variable domain is KAGVTQTPRYLIKTRGQQVTLSCSPISGHRSVSWYQQTPGQGLQFLFEYFSETQRNKGNFPGRFSGRQFSNSRSEMNVSTLELGDSALYLCASSSRATADTQYFGPGTRLTVL.

CDR3 loop: CASSQESAGTGSTDTQYF. The CDR3 coding sequence is TGCGCCAGCAGCCAAGAGTCGGCCGGGACGGGTAGCACAGATACGCAGTATTTT. The V call is TRBV4-1, the J call TRBJ2-3, with D perhaps matching TRBD1 or TRBD2 (5 bases each). The germline CDR1 and CDR2 sequences are MGHRA and YSYEKL. V was pared by 0 bases and J by 0 bases, with 16 bases between. This CDR3 contains 18 residues.